What follows are 27 T cell receptor beta chains derived from one specimen sequenced in a study of cytomegalovirus exposure and HLA in healthy donors. A multiplex PCR was run with 60 Vbeta primers and 13 Jbeta primers. Repertoires were generated with immunoSEQ multiplex PCR, while TCRdb's copy carries only in-frame clones and drops some. This repertoire shows about 200,000 clones, approximately 78% found once; its top ten account for less than 3%. The sequenced material came from PBMCs. All receptors come from a woman aged 35 to 49 in good health and CMV-seronegative.

The chain links TRBV6-6 to TRBJ2-7; D is perhaps TRBD2 (5 bases). This CDR3 is 15 amino acids long. From germline, CDR1 is MNHNY and CDR2 SVGAGI (reference sequence). The V end lost 0 bases, the J end lost 6 bases, and 15 bases lay between the germline ends. The CDR3 spells CASSYSRPTGSEQYF. CDR3 nucleotides: TGTGCCAGCAGTTACTCCCGCCCTACGGGGTCCGAGCAGTACTTC.

This chain connects TRBV5-1 to TRBJ2-3; TRBD1 aligns across 8 bases. After removal of 0 bases from V and 2 bases from J, the junction contained 5 bases not matched to a gene. Germline assignment: CDR1 SGHRS and CDR2 YFSETQ. There are 16 residues in the CDR3. CDR3 coding DNA: TGCGCCAGCAGCTTGGCGGGGACAGGAGACACAGATACGCAGTATTTT. Protein product: CASSLAGTGDTDTQYF.

The J gene is TRBJ1-2, the V gene TRBV6-5; 7 bases agree with TRBD1. In germline, CDR1 is MNHEY, CDR2 SVGAGI. The CDR3 has 14 residues. V shed 11 bases and J 2 bases; nucleotides not matched to a gene: 11. The CDR3 reads CAAQGAGGNYGYTF. CDR3 in DNA: TGTGCCGCCCAAGGGGCAGGGGGAAACTATGGCTACACCTTC.

The genes are TRBV2 and TRBJ2-5; weak D call: TRBD2 (7 bases). CDR1 SNHLY and CDR2 FYNNEI come from the germline V gene. Trimming took 10 bases from V and 5 from J, leaving 23 bases between them. The CDR3 covers 15 residues. CDR3: CATRGGGGRLETQYF. CDR3 nucleotides: TGTGCCACCAGGGGCGGGGGAGGCCGATTGGAGACCCAGTACTTC.

The CDR3 region is CASSPEAGLSYEQYF. Here the CDR3 DNA reads TGTGCCAGCTCACCTGAAGCGGGACTGTCCTACGAGCAGTACTTC. The rearrangement joins TRBV18 to TRBJ2-7; the match to TRBD2 covers 7 bases. CDR1 is KGHSH, CDR2 LQKENI, per germline. This CDR3 spans 15 amino acids. Trimming at V came to 3 bases and at J to 1 base, leaving 6 bases not matched to a gene.

The V gene is TRBV4-1, the J gene TRBJ2-2, with TRBD2 matching over 14 bases. This CDR3 spans 17 amino acids. V was pared by 4 bases and J by 5 bases, with 6 bases of the junction left unmatched. Looked up from germline, CDR1 is MGHRA and CDR2 is YSYEKL. The CDR3 DNA reads as TGCGCCAGCAGCCTGGGACTAGCGGGAGTGTTAACCGGGGAGCTGTTTTTT. This sequence encodes CASSLGLAGVLTGELFF.

This chain connects TRBV19 to TRBJ2-3, with TRBD1 identical over 8 bases. CDR1 and CDR2 from the germline V gene are LNHDA and SQIVND (reference sequence). Trimming cost V 7 bases and J 3 bases; bases outside gene matches: 9. The CDR3 covers 15 residues. The CDR3 reads CASKDRVWGTDTQYF. In DNA, the CDR3 is TGTGCCAGTAAGGACAGGGTGTGGGGTACAGATACGCAGTATTTT.

In its sample, this clone was seen once. As DNA, the CDR3 is TGCGCCAGCAGTCAACAGGGTGTGAACACTGAAGCTTTCTTT. Encoded protein: CASSQQGVNTEAFF. The gene calls are TRBV10-1 and TRBJ1-1; D is perhaps TRBD1 (6 bases). The CDR3 is made up of 14 amino acids. The V and J ends lost 5 bases and 0 bases respectively, with 10 bases between them. Germline CDR1 and CDR2: WNHNN and SYGVQD (reference sequence).

The rearrangement joins TRBV18 to TRBJ1-3; 7 bases line up with TRBD1. Germline V gene lookup returns CDR1 KGHSH and CDR2 LQKENI. The CDR3 runs 14 residues. J was trimmed by 2 bases and V by 6 bases; bases with no gene match: 4. DNA of the CDR3: TGTGCCAGCTCCGGGACAGTAACTGGAAACACCATATATTTT. Protein sequence: CASSGTVTGNTIYF.

This clone was observed a single time. CDR3 loop: CASSPGTSGWVDEQFF. The CDR3, as DNA: TGTGCCAGCAGCCCCGGGACTAGCGGGTGGGTAGATGAGCAGTTCTTC. V usage is TRBV6-6 and J usage is TRBJ2-1, with 12 bases aligning to TRBD2. CDR1 is MNHNY, CDR2 SVGAGI, per germline (reference sequence). Trimming took 6 bases from V and 8 from J; bases not matched to a gene: 11. The CDR3 totals 16 residues.

The chain combines TRBV30 with TRBJ2-5; 8 bases are a match to TRBD1. After removal of 8 bases from V and 5 bases from J, the junction contained 16 bases not matched to a gene. CDR3 length equals 15 residues. Germline V lookup: CDR1 GTSNPN, CDR2 SVGIG (reference sequence). CDR3 region: CALDVAGGLSETQYF. The CDR3 DNA reads as TGTGCCCTGGATGTCGCAGGGGGCTTGAGTGAGACCCAGTACTTC.

This chain links TRBV2 with TRBJ1-5; D might be TRBD1 (5 bases). Trimming took off 6 bases at V and 0 bases at J, with 9 bases between the two ends. The CDR3 is 14 amino acids. Germline CDR1 is SNHLY and CDR2 is FYNNEI. The CDR3 region is CASREGLSNQPQHF. CDR3 bases: TGTGCCAGCAGGGAGGGACTTAGCAATCAGCCCCAGCATTTT.

This clone was seen only a few times. The chain joins TRBV5-1 to TRBJ1-4; TRBD1 agrees at 10 bases. This CDR3 contains 16 residues. The germline gives CDR1 SGHRS, CDR2 YFSETQ. V lost 4 bases and J lost 7; bases outside the gene matches: 10. The CDR3 spells CASSDRTGGESEKLFF. The CDR3 DNA reads TGCGCCAGCAGCGATAGGACAGGGGGTGAGAGTGAAAAACTGTTTTTT. The variable domain in full, completed from reference TRBV5-1 and TRBJ1-4, reads KAGVTQTPRYLIKTRGQQVTLSCSPISGHRSVSWYQQTPGQGLQFLFEYFSETQRNKGNFPGRFSGRQFSNSRSEMNVSTLELGDSALYLCASSDRTGGESEKLFFGSGTQLSVL.

The CDR3, as DNA: TGTGCCAGCAGCTTAGCCGGGTTCCCCGGGGCTGAAGCTTTCTTT. Amino acids: CASSLAGFPGAEAFF. The chain is built from TRBV7-2 and TRBJ1-1; D uncertain. V lost 0 bases and J lost 6, with 14 bases in between. The germline gives CDR1 SGHTA, CDR2 FQGNSA. The CDR3 has 15 amino acids.

The genes are TRBV7-2 and TRBJ2-7; 8 bases fit TRBD2. J lost 2 bases, V lost 6 bases, and 12 bases had no gene match. The CDR3 contains 16 residues. Germline V gene sequence: CDR1 SGHTA, CDR2 FQGNSA. The CDR3 loop is CASSQSSGGPAYEQYF. The DNA for the CDR3 is TGTGCCAGCAGTCAATCTTCGGGAGGGCCCGCCTACGAGCAGTACTTC. The variable domain in full, with the rest retrieved from reference TRBV7-2 and TRBJ2-7, is GAGVSQSPSNKVTEKGKDVELRCDPISGHTALYWYRQSLGQGLEFLIYFQGNSAPDKSGLPSDRFSAERTGGSVSTLTIQRTQQEDSAVYLCASSQSSGGPAYEQYFGPGTRLTVT.

The V and J genes are TRBV12-5 and TRBJ2-1, with 14 nucleotides matching TRBD2. V gave up 6 bases and J gave up 0 bases; unmatched junction bases: 10. This CDR3 has 19 residues. Germline V lookup: CDR1 LGHNT, CDR2 FRNRAP. The CDR3 nucleotides read TGTGCTAGTGGCCTGGGGACTAGCGGGAGCGGAAGCTCCTACAATGAGCAGTTCTTC. This encodes CASGLGTSGSGSSYNEQFF.

The chain has TRBV7-9 and TRBJ2-1; 9 nucleotides agree with TRBD2. Germline V gene lookup returns CDR1 SEHNR and CDR2 FQNEAQ (reference sequence). The CDR3 has 16 amino acids. Trimming removed 0 bases from V and 9 bases from J; junction bases left unmatched: 9. CDR3 sequence (DNA): TGTGCCAGCAGCTTAGCAGCGGGGGGCGCCGGGGCTGAGCAGTTCTTC. Protein product: CASSLAAGGAGAEQFF. The full variable domain, its missing parts supplied by reference TRBV7-9 and TRBJ2-1, is DTGVSQNPRHKITKRGQNVTFRCDPISEHNRLYWYRQTLGQGPEFLTYFQNEAQLEKSRLLSDRFSAERPKGSFSTLEIQRTEQGDSAMYLCASSLAAGGAGAEQFFGPGTRLTVL.

CDR3 coding DNA: TGTGCCAGCAGCTTAGGTGTTTCCGTCACAGATACGCAGTATTTT. Translation: CASSLGVSVTDTQYF. The chain combines TRBV7-7 with TRBJ2-3; D not resolved. Germline V lookup: CDR1 SSHAT, CDR2 FNYEAQ (reference sequence). Trimming cost V 1 base and J 2 bases, with 10 bases left between them. The CDR3 contains 15 residues.

The CDR3 region has the DNA TGTGCCGGGGGGACTTCTCCTTCCACAGATACGCAGTATTTT. Translating it yields CAGGTSPSTDTQYF. This chain uses TRBV11-2 with TRBJ2-3; tentative D call: TRBD2 (6 bases). Germline loops: CDR1 SGHAT, CDR2 FQNNGV. V was shortened by 11 bases and J by 2 bases, with 17 bases between the two germline ends. The CDR3 loop spans 14 amino acids.

The V gene is TRBV2, the J gene TRBJ2-7, with 10 positions matching TRBD1. The CDR3 is 15 amino acids. Looked up from germline, CDR1 is SNHLY and CDR2 is FYNNEI. Trimming took 8 bases from V and 2 from J; bases not matched to a gene: 9. The CDR3 DNA reads TGTGCCAGCGGCACTAGACAGGGGGCCGCCTACGAGCAGTACTTC. Translating gives CASGTRQGAAYEQYF.

CDR3 DNA: TGCGCCAGCAGCTCCCAGCCGCGGGTATCTGGGTTCTCTGGGGCCAACGTCCTGACTTTC. This codes for CASSSQPRVSGFSGANVLTF. The J gene is TRBJ2-6, the V gene TRBV5-1, with D tentatively TRBD2 (5 bases). The CDR3 contains 20 residues. Trimming pared 3 bases from V and 0 bases from J, leaving 22 bases between. Germline values: CDR1 SGHRS, CDR2 YFSETQ. The variable domain in full, completed from reference TRBV5-1 and TRBJ2-6, reads KAGVTQTPRYLIKTRGQQVTLSCSPISGHRSVSWYQQTPGQGLQFLFEYFSETQRNKGNFPGRFSGRQFSNSRSEMNVSTLELGDSALYLCASSSQPRVSGFSGANVLTFGAGSRLTVL.

This CDR3 is CASSESASGTYEQFF. CDR3 nucleotides: TGCGCCAGCAGTGAGTCGGCTAGCGGGACATATGAGCAGTTCTTC. This chain joins TRBV10-1 and TRBJ2-1, with TRBD2 matching over 9 bases. Germline V gene lookup returns CDR1 WNHNN and CDR2 SYGVQD (reference sequence). The CDR3 extends over 15 amino acids. After removal of 0 bases from V and 8 bases from J, the junction contained 5 bases not matched to a gene.

V gene TRBV2 combines with J gene TRBJ2-5; no clear D gene. The germline V and J ends were trimmed by 6 bases and 1 base, with 9 bases remaining between them. Germline loops: CDR1 SNHLY, CDR2 FYNNEI. This CDR3 contains 13 residues. CDR3 sequence: CASRELGQETQYF. The CDR3, as DNA: TGTGCCAGCAGAGAACTCGGCCAAGAGACCCAGTACTTC.

The chain is built from TRBV18 and TRBJ2-7; D call uncertain. The germline CDR1 and CDR2 sequences are KGHSH and LQKENI. The CDR3 contains 14 residues. V lost 6 bases, J lost 2 bases, and 14 bases lay in between. The CDR3 sequence: CASSPGLSTYEQYF. For the CDR3, the DNA is TGTGCCAGCTCCCCCGGTCTATCAACCTACGAGCAGTACTTC.

This clone appeared a single time. The V call is TRBV10-3, the J call TRBJ2-7, with TRBD2 identical over 7 bases. CDR3 length: 14 residues. In germline, CDR1 is ENHRY, CDR2 SYGVKD. Trimming took 2 bases from V and 5 from J; bases not matched to a gene: 6. The CDR3 DNA reads as TGTGCCATCAGTGAGCTGGCGGGAGCGAACGAGCAGTACTTC. As protein: CAISELAGANEQYF.

The genes are TRBV5-1 and TRBJ2-7; D is possibly TRBD1 (5 bases). V shed 4 bases and J shed 3 bases, with 11 bases lying between them. Looked up from germline, CDR1 is SGHRS and CDR2 is YFSETQ. The CDR3 spans 13 residues. Here the CDR3 reads CASSPETDYEQYF. Written as DNA, the CDR3 is TGCGCCAGCAGCCCTGAGACAGACTACGAGCAGTACTTC. The entire variable domain, with the rest obtained from reference TRBV5-1 and TRBJ2-7, is as follows: KAGVTQTPRYLIKTRGQQVTLSCSPISGHRSVSWYQQTPGQGLQFLFEYFSETQRNKGNFPGRFSGRQFSNSRSEMNVSTLELGDSALYLCASSPETDYEQYFGPGTRLTVT.

The rearrangement links TRBV6-6 to TRBJ1-2; unclear D gene. Germline values: CDR1 MNHNY, CDR2 SVGAGI (reference sequence). Trimming cost V 7 bases and J 2 bases, with 14 bases left between them. The CDR3 length is 14 residues. CDR3 in DNA: TGTGCCAGCACCTACGATCAGCGGAACTATGGCTACACCTTC. Its protein product is CASTYDQRNYGYTF.